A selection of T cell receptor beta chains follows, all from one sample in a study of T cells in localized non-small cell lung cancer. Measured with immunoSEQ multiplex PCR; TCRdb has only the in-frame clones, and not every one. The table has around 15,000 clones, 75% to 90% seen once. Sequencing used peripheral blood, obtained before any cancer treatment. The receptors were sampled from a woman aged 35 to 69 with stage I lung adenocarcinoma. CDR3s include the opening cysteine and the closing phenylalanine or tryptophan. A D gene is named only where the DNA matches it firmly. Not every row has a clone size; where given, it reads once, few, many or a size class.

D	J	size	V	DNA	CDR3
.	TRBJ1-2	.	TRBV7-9	TGTGCCAGCAGCTTAGTATCCGGGACACATAACTATGGCTACACCTTC	CASSLVSGTHNYGYTF
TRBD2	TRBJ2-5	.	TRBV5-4	TGTGCCAGCAGCCTGACTGGACTAGCGGACCAAGAGACCCAGTACTTC	CASSLTGLADQETQYF
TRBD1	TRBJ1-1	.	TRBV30	TGTGCCTGGGGACAGGGGTCCACTGAAGCTTTCTTT	CAWGQGSTEAFF
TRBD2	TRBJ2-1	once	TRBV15	TGTGCCACCAGCAGAGCGGGGGGGACCAATGAGCAGTTCTTC	CATSRAGGTNEQFF
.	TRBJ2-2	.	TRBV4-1	TGCGCCAGCAGCCAACCTTTAGGCACCGGGGAGCTGTTTTTT	CASSQPLGTGELFF
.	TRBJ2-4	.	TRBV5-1	TGCGCCAGCAGCTCGGGACCGGGACTTACCGGTTTAGTAGCCAAAAACATTCAGTACTTC	CASSSGPGLTGLVAKNIQYF
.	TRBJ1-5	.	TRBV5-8	TGTGCCAGCAGCCGGGCCACGGGTCAGCCCCAGCATTTT	CASSRATGQPQHF
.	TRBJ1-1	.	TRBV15	TGTGCCACCAGCAGGGTTCGAGACGAAGCTTTCTTT	CATSRVRDEAFF
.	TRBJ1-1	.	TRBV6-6	TGTGCCAGCAGTTACAGGGCTTTGGACACTGAAGCTTTCTTT	CASSYRALDTEAFF
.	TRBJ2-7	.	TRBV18	TGTGCCAGCTCACCACCGGGCGGACCCTACGAGCAGTACTTC	CASSPPGGPYEQYF
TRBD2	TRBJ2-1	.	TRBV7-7	TGTGCTGTTACTCGGGGAGGGTCCTACAATGAGCAGTTCTTC	CAVTRGGSYNEQFF
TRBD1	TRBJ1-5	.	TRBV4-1	TGCGCCAGCAGCCCCTGGGACAGGGAACATCAGCCCCAGCATTTT	CASSPWDREHQPQHF
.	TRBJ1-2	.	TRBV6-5	TGTGCCAGCAGAAATGTCGATGGCTACACCTTC	CASRNVDGYTF
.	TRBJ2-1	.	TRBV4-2	TGTGCCAGCAGCCAAGCTTTCAGCGTTGGCTACTACAATGAGCAGTTCTTC	CASSQAFSVGYYNEQFF
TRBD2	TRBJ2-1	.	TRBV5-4	TGTGCCAGCAGCTTGGGCTCCCGGGGGGGCCTGGATGAGCAGTTCTTC	CASSLGSRGGLDEQFF
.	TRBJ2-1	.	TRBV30	TGTGCCTACTCCTTGGAGTTCAGAGGGGCCAATGAGCAGTTCTTC	CAYSLEFRGANEQFF
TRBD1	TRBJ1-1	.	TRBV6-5	TGTGCCAGCAGTTCACCTCTGGGACAGGGGGCACCTGAAGCTTTCTTT	CASSSPLGQGAPEAFF
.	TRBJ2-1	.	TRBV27	TGTGCCAGCAGTTCTAGCAATCTACTTAACAATGAGCAGTTCTTC	CASSSSNLLNNEQFF
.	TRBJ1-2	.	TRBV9	TGTGCCAGCAGCGTGGAAACAGGGAACCACTATGGCTACACCTTC	CASSVETGNHYGYTF
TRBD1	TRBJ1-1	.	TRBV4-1	TGCGCCAGCAGCCCAGCAGGCGGGACAGGGGGCACTGAAGCTTTCTTT	CASSPAGGTGGTEAFF
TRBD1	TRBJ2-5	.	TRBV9	TGTGCCAGCAGCTCGGGACAGCAAACCGGTACGGAGACCCAGTACTTC	CASSSGQQTGTETQYF
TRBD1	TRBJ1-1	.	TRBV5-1	TGCGCCAGCAGCTTACAGGGGGCCTACACTGAAGCTTTCTTT	CASSLQGAYTEAFF
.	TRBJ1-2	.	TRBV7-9	TGTGCCAGCAGCTTACTAGGCCCCCAGGTGGGCTATGGCTACACCTTC	CASSLLGPQVGYGYTF
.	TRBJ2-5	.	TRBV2	TGTGCCAGCAGAAGGACTACGGGAGAGTTTGAGACCCAGTACTTC	CASRRTTGEFETQYF
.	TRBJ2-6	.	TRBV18	TGTGCCAGCTCAACAATACGACAGGATTACTCTGGGGCCAACGTCCTGACTTTC	CASSTIRQDYSGANVLTF
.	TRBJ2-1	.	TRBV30	TGTGCCTGGCGTAGTAGTAGCTACAATGAGCAGTTCTTC	CAWRSSSYNEQFF
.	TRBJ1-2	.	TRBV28	TGTGCCAGCAGTTACCTCCGGGACCCTTCGGGGGGGAACTATGGCTACACCTTC	CASSYLRDPSGGNYGYTF
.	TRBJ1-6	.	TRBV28	TGTGCCAGCAGTACCGCAACCCTATCACCCCTCCACTTT	CASSTATLSPLHF
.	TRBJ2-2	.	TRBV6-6	TGTGCCAGCAGTCAGACTCAAGGGCCGAACACCGGGGAGCTGTTTTTT	CASSQTQGPNTGELFF
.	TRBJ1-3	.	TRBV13	TGTGCCAGCAGCCCAGGAGGGTTGGGTGGAAACACCATATATTTT	CASSPGGLGGNTIYF
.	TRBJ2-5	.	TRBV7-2	TGTGCCAGCAGCCCAGTACGAGGGACCGAGACCCAGTACTTC	CASSPVRGTETQYF
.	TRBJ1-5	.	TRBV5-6	TGTGCCAGCAGCTTGCGAGGGGCCGGCAATCAGCCCCAGCATTTT	CASSLRGAGNQPQHF
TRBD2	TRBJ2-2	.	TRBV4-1	TGCGCCAGCAGCCCGGGACTAGCAAAAAACACCGGGGAGCTGTTTTTT	CASSPGLAKNTGELFF
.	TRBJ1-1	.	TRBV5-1	TGCGCCAGCAGCTTGTGGCCGGGATTCTCGAACACTGAAGCTTTCTTT	CASSLWPGFSNTEAFF
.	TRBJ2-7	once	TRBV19	TGTGCCAGTAGTGCGGCAGGGCACTCCTACGAGCAGTACTTC	CASSAAGHSYEQYF
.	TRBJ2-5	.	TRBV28	TGTGCCAGCAGATCTTCCGGGACTTTCGAGACCCAGTACTTC	CASRSSGTFETQYF
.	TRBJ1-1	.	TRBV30	TGTGCCTGGATTGAGACAGAAGCTTTCTTT	CAWIETEAFF
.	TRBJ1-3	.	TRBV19	TGTGCCAGTAGCACTACGGGATTCATAAGCGTCTCTGGAAACACCATATATTTT	CASSTTGFISVSGNTIYF
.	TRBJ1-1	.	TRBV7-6	TGTGCCAGCAGCGAGGGACATATGAACACTGAAGCTTTCTTT	CASSEGHMNTEAFF
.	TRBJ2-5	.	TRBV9	TGTGCCAGCAGCGTAGGTGGTAGAAGCTCCCAAGAGACCCAGTACTTC	CASSVGGRSSQETQYF
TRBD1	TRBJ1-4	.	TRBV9	TGTGCCAGCAGCGCACACAGGGGGCGCGGTGAAAAACTGTTTTTT	CASSAHRGRGEKLFF
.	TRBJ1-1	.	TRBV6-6	TGTGCCAGCAGGAGAGGTGACACAGGGAAGGATGAAGCTTTCTTT	CASRRGDTGKDEAFF
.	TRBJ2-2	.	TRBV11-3	TGTGCCAGCAGCCTCGACGGGGGGCGGAACACCGGGGAGCTGTTTTTT	CASSLDGGRNTGELFF
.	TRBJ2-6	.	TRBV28	TGTGCCAGCAGTTTGCAGGGGCCTGGGGCCAACGTCCTGACTTTC	CASSLQGPGANVLTF
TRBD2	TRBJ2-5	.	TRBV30	TGTGCCTGGGGGGCTGGGGCCTTGACTAGCGTAGAGACCCAGTACTTC	CAWGAGALTSVETQYF
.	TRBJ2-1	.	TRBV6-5	TGTGCCAGCAGTTACCCTCGGGCGGGGGCACTTGGTGAGCAGTTCTTC	CASSYPRAGALGEQFF
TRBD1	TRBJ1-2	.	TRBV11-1	TGTGCCAGCAGCTCTAGCCAAGACAGGGGAGGTGGCTACACCTTC	CASSSSQDRGGGYTF